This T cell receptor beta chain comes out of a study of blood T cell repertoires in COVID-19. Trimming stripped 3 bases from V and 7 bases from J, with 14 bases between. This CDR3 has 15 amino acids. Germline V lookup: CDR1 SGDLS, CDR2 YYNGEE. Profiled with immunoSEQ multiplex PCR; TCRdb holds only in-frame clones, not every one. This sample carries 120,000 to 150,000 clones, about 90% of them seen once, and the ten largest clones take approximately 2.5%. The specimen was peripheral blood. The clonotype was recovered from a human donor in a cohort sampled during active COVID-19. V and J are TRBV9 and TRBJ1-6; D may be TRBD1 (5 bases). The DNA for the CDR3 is TGTGCCAGCAGCGCACCGGGACTGGGAAATTCACCCCTCCACTTT. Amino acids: CASSAPGLGNSPLHF.